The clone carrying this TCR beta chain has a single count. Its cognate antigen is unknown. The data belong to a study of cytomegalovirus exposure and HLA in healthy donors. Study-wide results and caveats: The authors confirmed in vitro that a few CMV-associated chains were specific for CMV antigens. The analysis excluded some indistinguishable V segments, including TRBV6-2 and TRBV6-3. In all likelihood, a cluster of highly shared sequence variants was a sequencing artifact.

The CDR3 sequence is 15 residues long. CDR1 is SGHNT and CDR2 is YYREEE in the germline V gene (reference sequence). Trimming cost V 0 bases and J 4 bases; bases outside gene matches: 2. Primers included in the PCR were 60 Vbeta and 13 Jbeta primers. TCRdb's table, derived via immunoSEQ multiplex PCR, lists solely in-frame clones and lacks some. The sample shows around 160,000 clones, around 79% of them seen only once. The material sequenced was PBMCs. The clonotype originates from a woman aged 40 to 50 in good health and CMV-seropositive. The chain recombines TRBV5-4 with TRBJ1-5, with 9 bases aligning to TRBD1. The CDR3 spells CASSLGTGANQPQHF. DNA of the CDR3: TGTGCCAGCAGCTTGGGGACAGGGGCGAATCAGCCCCAGCATTTT.